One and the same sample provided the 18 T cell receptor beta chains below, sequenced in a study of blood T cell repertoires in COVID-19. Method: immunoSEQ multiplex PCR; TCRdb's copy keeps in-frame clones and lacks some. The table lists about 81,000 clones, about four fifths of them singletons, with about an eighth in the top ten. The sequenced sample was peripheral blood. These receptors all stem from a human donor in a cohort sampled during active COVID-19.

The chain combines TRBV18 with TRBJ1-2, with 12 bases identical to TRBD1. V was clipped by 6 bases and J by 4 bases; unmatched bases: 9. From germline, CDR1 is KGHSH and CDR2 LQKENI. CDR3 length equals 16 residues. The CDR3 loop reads CASSGTGGDPGYGYTF. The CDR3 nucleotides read TGTGCCAGCTCCGGGACAGGGGGCGACCCTGGCTATGGCTACACCTTC.

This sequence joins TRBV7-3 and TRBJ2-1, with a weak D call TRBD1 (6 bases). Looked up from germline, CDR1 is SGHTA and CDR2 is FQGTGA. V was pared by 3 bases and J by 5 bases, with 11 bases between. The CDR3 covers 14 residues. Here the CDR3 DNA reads TGTGCCAGCAGCTTGACAGGCGGCCACAATGAGCAGTTCTTC. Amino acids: CASSLTGGHNEQFF.

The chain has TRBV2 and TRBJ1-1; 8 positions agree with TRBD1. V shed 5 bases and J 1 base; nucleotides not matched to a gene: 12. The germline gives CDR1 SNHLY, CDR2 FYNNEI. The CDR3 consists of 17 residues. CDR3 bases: TGTGCCAGCAGTTCCAGACAGGGGTGGGGGAGGAACACTGAAGCTTTCTTT. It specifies CASSSRQGWGRNTEAFF. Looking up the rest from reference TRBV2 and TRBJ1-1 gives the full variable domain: EPEVTQTPSHQVTQMGQEVILRCVPISNHLYFYWYRQILGQKVEFLVSFYNNEISEKSEIFDDQFSVERPDGSNFTLKIRSTKLEDSAMYFCASSSRQGWGRNTEAFFGQGTRLTVV.

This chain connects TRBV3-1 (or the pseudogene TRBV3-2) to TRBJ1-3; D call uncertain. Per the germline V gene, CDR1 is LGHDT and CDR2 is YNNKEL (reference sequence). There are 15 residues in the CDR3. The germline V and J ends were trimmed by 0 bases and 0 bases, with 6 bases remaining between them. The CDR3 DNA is TGTGCCAGCAGCCAAGAGCGGATCTCTGGAAACACCATATATTTT. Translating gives CASSQERISGNTIYF.

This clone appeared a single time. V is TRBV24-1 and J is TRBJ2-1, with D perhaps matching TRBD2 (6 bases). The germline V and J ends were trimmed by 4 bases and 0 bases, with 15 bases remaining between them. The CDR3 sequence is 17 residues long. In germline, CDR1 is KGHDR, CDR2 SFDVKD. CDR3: CATSDSGTPSSYNEQFF. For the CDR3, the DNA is TGTGCCACCAGTGACTCCGGGACTCCAAGCTCCTACAATGAGCAGTTCTTC.

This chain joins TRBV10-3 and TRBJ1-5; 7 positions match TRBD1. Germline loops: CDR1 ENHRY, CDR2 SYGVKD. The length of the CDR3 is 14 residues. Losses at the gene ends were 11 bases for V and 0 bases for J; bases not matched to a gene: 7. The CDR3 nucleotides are TGTGCCTCGGGGGACAGATATAGCAATCAGCCCCAGCATTTT. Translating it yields CASGDRYSNQPQHF.

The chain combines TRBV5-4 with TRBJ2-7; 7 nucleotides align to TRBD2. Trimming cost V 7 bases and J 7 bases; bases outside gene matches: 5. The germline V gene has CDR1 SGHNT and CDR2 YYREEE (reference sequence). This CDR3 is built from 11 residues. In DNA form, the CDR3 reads TGTGCCAGCGGACTAGGTTTTGAGCAGTACTTC. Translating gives CASGLGFEQYF.

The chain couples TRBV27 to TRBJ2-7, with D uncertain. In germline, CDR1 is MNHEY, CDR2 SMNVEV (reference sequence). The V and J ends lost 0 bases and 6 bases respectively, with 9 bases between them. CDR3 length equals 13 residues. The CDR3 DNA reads TGTGCCAGCAGTTTATCGATGGCAGGCGAGCAGTACTTC. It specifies CASSLSMAGEQYF.

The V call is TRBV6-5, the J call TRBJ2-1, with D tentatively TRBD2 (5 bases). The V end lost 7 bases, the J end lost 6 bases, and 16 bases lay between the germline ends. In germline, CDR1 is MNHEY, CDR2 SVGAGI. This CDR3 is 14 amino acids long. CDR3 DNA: TGTGCCAGCACCAAGGACCGGGCGGGCAATGAGCAGTTCTTC. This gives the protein CASTKDRAGNEQFF.

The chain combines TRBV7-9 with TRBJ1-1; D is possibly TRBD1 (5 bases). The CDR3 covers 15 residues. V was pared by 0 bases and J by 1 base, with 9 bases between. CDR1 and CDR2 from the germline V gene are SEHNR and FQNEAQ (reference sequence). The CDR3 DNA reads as TGTGCCAGCAGCTTAGCGCGCAGGGCGAACACTGAAGCTTTCTTT. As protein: CASSLARRANTEAFF.

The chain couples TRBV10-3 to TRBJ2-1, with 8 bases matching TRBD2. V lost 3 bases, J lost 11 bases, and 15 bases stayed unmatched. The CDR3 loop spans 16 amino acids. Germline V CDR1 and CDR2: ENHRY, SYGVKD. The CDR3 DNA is TGTGCCATCAGTGACCGAGCACTTGGCGGGGGGATGAAGCAGTTCTTC. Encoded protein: CAISDRALGGGMKQFF.

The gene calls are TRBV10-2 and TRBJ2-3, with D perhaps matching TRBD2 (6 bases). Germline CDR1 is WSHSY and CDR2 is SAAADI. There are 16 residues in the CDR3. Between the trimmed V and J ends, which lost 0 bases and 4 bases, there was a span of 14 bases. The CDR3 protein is CASSESGIGGPDTQYF. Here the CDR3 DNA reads TGCGCCAGCAGTGAGTCGGGGATCGGAGGGCCAGATACGCAGTATTTT.

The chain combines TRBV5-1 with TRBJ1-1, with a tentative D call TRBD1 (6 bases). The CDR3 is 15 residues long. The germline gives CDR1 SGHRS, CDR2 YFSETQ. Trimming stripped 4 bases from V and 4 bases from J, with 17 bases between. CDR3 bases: TGCGCCAGCAGCCTGATGACAGGAGTCACCACTGAAGCTTTCTTT. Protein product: CASSLMTGVTTEAFF.

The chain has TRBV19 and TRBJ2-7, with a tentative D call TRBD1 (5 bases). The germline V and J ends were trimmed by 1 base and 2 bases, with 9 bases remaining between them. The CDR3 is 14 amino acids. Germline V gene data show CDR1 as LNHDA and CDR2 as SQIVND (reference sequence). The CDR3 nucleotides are TGTGCCAGTAGTATAGGAGGACAACCCTACGAGCAGTACTTC. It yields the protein CASSIGGQPYEQYF.

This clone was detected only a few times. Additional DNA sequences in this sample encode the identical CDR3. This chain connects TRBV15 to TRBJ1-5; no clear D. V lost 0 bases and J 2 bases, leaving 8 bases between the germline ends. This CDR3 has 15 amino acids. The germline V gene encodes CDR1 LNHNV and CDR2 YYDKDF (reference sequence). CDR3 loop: CATSRDPGGNQPQHF. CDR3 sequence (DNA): TGTGCCACCAGCAGAGATCCCGGGGGCAATCAGCCCCAGCATTTT.

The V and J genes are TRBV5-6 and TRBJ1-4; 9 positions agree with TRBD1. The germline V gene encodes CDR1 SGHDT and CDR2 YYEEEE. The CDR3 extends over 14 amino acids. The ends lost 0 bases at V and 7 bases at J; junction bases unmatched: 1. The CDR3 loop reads CASSLAGQGEKLFF. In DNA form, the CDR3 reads TGTGCCAGCAGCTTGGCGGGACAGGGTGAAAAACTGTTTTTT. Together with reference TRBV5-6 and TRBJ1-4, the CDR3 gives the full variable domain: DAGVTQSPTHLIKTRGQQVTLRCSPKSGHDTVSWYQQALGQGPQFIFQYYEEEERQRGNFPDRFSGHQFPNYSSELNVNALLLGDSALYLCASSLAGQGEKLFFGSGTQLSVL.

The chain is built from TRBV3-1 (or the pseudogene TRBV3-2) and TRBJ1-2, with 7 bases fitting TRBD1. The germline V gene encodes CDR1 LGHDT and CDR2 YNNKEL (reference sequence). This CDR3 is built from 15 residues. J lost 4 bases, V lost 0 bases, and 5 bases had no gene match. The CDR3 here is CASSQDFGTVYGYTF. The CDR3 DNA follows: TGTGCCAGCAGCCAAGACTTCGGGACAGTCTATGGCTACACCTTC.

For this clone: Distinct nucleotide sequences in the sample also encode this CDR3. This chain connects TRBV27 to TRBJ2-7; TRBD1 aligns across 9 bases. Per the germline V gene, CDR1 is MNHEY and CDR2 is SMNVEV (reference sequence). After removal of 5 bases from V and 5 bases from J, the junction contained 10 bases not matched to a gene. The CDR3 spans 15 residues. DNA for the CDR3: TGTGCCAGCAGTGTTCCAGGGACAGGGTCCAACGAGCAGTACTTC. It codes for CASSVPGTGSNEQYF.